Listed below are T cell receptor beta chains from one sample, sequenced in a study of T cells after yellow fever vaccination. In TCRdb, the 5' RACE reads were re-called with MiXCR into one record per CDR3 protein. The sample holds 450,000 to 650,000 distinct CDR3 sequences; around a fifth are singletons and the top ten take 16%. The sample in question was PBMCs, obtained roughly 20 days after the first yellow fever vaccination. The receptors shown here come from a young man who received the YFV17D yellow fever vaccine. CDR3s include the opening cysteine and the closing phenylalanine or tryptophan. The D gene is left open where the match is weak. Size values are once, few and many counts, or a class for expanded clones, and some rows have none.

-,TRBV5-4,-,TRBJ1-2,TGTGCCAGCAGCCCTCTAAGGGTTAAGGGGGGAGGCTACACCTTC,CASSPLRVKGGGYTF
TRBD1,TRBV29-1,-,TRBJ1-1,TGCAGCGGTACCCAGGGACAGGAGACTTTCTTT,CSGTQGQETFF
TRBD1,TRBV28,few,TRBJ1-5,TGTGCCATCCACCCGACAGGGGGAGACAATCAGCCCCAGCATTTT,CAIHPTGGDNQPQHF
-,TRBV7-2,few,TRBJ1-1,TGTGCCAGCAGCTTATTCGGGGGCGACACTGAAGCTTTCTTT,CASSLFGGDTEAFF
-,TRBV9,-,TRBJ2-3,TGTGCCAGCAGCGTCCGAGGGTATAGCACAGATACGCAGTATTTT,CASSVRGYSTDTQYF
-,TRBV5-1,few,TRBJ2-5,TGCGCCACCGGCCCGGTGGGGCAAGAGACCCAGTACTTC,CATGPVGQETQYF
TRBD2,TRBV7-2,few,TRBJ2-3,TGTGCCAGCAGCTTATTTCGCGGGGGGGACACAGATACGCAGTATTTT,CASSLFRGGDTDTQYF
TRBD2,TRBV5-1,few,TRBJ2-5,TGCGCCAGCAGCTTCCGGACTAGTTACGAGACCCAGTACTTC,CASSFRTSYETQYF
TRBD1,TRBV11-2,few,TRBJ2-1,TGTGCCAGCACCCCGACAGGGCAATACAATGAGCAGTTCTTC,CASTPTGQYNEQFF
-,TRBV12-3/TRBV12-4,few,TRBJ1-1,TGTGCCAGCAGGTTCGGGGGGGGCACTGAAGCTTTCTTT,CASRFGGGTEAFF
-,TRBV5-1,few,TRBJ2-5,TGCGCCAGCAGCTTGGAAACTCTTAGAGGGAAGACCCAGTACTTC,CASSLETLRGKTQYF
-,TRBV15,-,TRBJ2-7,TGTGCCACCAGCAGAGTCGGGGGCATCGACTACGAGCAGTACTTC,CATSRVGGIDYEQYF
-,TRBV20-1,-,TRBJ1-2,TGCAGTGCTTACAGGATTGGCTACACCTTC,CSAYRIGYTF
TRBD2,TRBV6-2/TRBV6-3,-,TRBJ2-2,TGTGCCAGCAGTATACTAGCGGGGGCCATCACCGGGGAGCTGTTTTTT,CASSILAGAITGELFF
-,TRBV4-2,few,TRBJ1-3,TGTGCCAGCAGCCAAGTGTGGGGGCAAGGAAACACCATATATTTT,CASSQVWGQGNTIYF
-,TRBV20-1,-,TRBJ1-2,TGCAGTGCATATTATCAGGGTTTCGGCTACACCTTC,CSAYYQGFGYTF
-,TRBV3-1,once,TRBJ2-3,TGTGCCAGCAGCTTAGGGGGAAGGTTCGCAGATACGCAGTATTTT,CASSLGGRFADTQYF
-,TRBV21-1,few,TRBJ2-5,TGTGCCAGCAGCAATGGAGAGAAGACCCAGTACTTC,CASSNGEKTQYF
-,TRBV20-1,-,TRBJ2-3,TGCAGTGCTAGAGAGGGGGTTGGTTTTACGGCTACGCAGTATTTT,CSAREGVGFTATQYF
-,TRBV3-1,few,TRBJ2-4,TGTGCCAGCAGCCAAGGGGGGGGGCTTCAGTACTTC,CASSQGGGLQYF
TRBD1,TRBV27,-,TRBJ1-2,TGTGCCAGCAGTTTAGGGGCAGGGGGCTTCTATGGCTACACCTTC,CASSLGAGGFYGYTF
TRBD1,TRBV4-1,few,TRBJ2-3,TGCGCCAGCAGCCTACAGACAGGGGCAGATACGCAGTATTTT,CASSLQTGADTQYF
-,TRBV6-2/TRBV6-3,few,TRBJ2-3,TGTGCCAGCAGTTACCAGGGCGATACGCAGTATTTT,CASSYQGDTQYF
-,TRBV13,-,TRBJ2-5,TGTGCCAGCAGCTTCCACTGGGACCCGCTCCAGGAGACCCAGTACTTC,CASSFHWDPLQETQYF
TRBD2,TRBV20-1,-,TRBJ2-1,TGCAGTGCTAGGGTGTCGGTAGCGGGGGGCTTCAATGAGCAGTTCTTC,CSARVSVAGGFNEQFF
TRBD1,TRBV6-1,few,TRBJ1-2,TGTGCCAGCTCTATCCGACAGGGTAGTGGCTACACCTTC,CASSIRQGSGYTF
-,TRBV6-1,-,TRBJ2-1,TGTGCCAGCAGTCGGACGGAGAGCTCCTACAATGAGCAGTTCTTC,CASSRTESSYNEQFF
-,TRBV5-4,few,TRBJ2-1,TGTGCCAGCAGCTTTGAGAGGGCAGAGCAGTTCTTC,CASSFERAEQFF
-,TRBV5-1,once,TRBJ1-3,TGCGCCAGCAGCTGTGGGCCTAGGACTCTAATCACCATATATTTT,CASSCGPRTLITIYF
-,TRBV5-6,-,TRBJ2-4,TGTGCCAGCAGCTTTGTTAGGGACAAAAACATTCAGTACTTC,CASSFVRDKNIQYF
-,TRBV20-1,-,TRBJ1-3,TGCAGTGCTACCGCCGGGTACTCTGGAAACACCATATATTTT,CSATAGYSGNTIYF
TRBD1,TRBV4-3,-,TRBJ1-1,TGCGCCAGCAGCCAAGATACTCGACAGGGGGACACTGAAGCTTTCTTT,CASSQDTRQGDTEAFF
-,TRBV7-9,-,TRBJ1-1,TGTGCCAGCAGCTTAGATCTTACTGAAGCTTTCTTT,CASSLDLTEAFF
TRBD2,TRBV11-2,-,TRBJ2-3,TGTGCCAGCAGCCGCCCGGCCGTAGCGGGACCCACCTCAGGTGCTCCAGATACGCAGTATTTT,CASSRPAVAGPTSGAPDTQYF
TRBD1,TRBV20-1,once,TRBJ2-3,TGCAGTGCTAGAGCGGGAATTGACAGGGGTGGGCAGTATTTT,CSARAGIDRGGQYF
-,TRBV7-3,-,TRBJ2-5,TGTGCCAGCAGCCGCGGGGATGAAGAGACCCAGTACTTC,CASSRGDEETQYF
-,TRBV6-2/TRBV6-3,many,TRBJ2-3,TGTGCCAGCAGTTACGTGGCGGATACGCAGTATTTT,CASSYVADTQYF
-,TRBV4-3,many,TRBJ2-5,TGCGCCAGCAGCCAAGATCGGGCATGGGGAACAGAGACCCAGTACTTC,CASSQDRAWGTETQYF
-,TRBV20-1,-,TRBJ2-3,TGCAGTGCTACTACCGGGACTTCCGGGGCCGCAGATACGCAGTATTTT,CSATTGTSGAADTQYF
-,TRBV6-1,few,TRBJ1-5,TGTGCCAGCAATCCTACTAGTAATAGCAATCAGCCCCAGCATTTT,CASNPTSNSNQPQHF
-,TRBV12-3/TRBV12-4,few,TRBJ1-2,TGTGCCAGCAGCATAGATAACTATGGCTACACCTTC,CASSIDNYGYTF
-,TRBV4-3,few,TRBJ2-3,TGCGCCAGCAGCCAAGTTGGCAAAGATACGCAGTATTTT,CASSQVGKDTQYF
-,TRBV6-5,few,TRBJ2-7,TGTGCCAGCAGGTCCAGGACGGCTCCCTACGAGCAGTACTTC,CASRSRTAPYEQYF
-,TRBV10-3,few,TRBJ2-1,TGTGCCATCAGTGAGCAGGCCAATGAGCAGTTCTTC,CAISEQANEQFF
TRBD2,TRBV9,few,TRBJ2-1,TGTGCCAGCAGCGTCCACGGGACTAGAGGTAGAGGTGAGCAGTTCTTC,CASSVHGTRGRGEQFF
-,TRBV4-1,few,TRBJ2-2,TGCGCCAGCAGCCAACTGGGACGGTTAAACACCGGGGAGCTGTTTTTT,CASSQLGRLNTGELFF
-,TRBV27,few,TRBJ2-5,TGTGCCAGCAGTCAAAGGGGAACCCCCGGGGAGACCCAGTACTTC,CASSQRGTPGETQYF
-,TRBV9,-,TRBJ2-2,TGTGCCAGCAGCCCACACGACATAGCCACCGGGGAGCTGTTTTTT,CASSPHDIATGELFF
-,TRBV12-3/TRBV12-4,-,TRBJ2-2,-,CASSTRGTPGSCFF
-,TRBV19,few,TRBJ2-2,TGTGCCAGTAGTAACAGGGCTGCCGGGGAGCTGTTTTTT,CASSNRAAGELFF
-,TRBV5-1,-,TRBJ2-6,TGCGCCAGCGGGGTCGGTCTGGGCTCTGGGAGAGGGGCCAACGTCCTGACTTTC,CASGVGLGSGRGANVLTF
-,TRBV7-2,-,TRBJ2-3,TGTGCCAGCAGCCCCCCCCGCCGGGAGTTTAGCACAGATACGCAGTATTTT,CASSPPRREFSTDTQYF
-,TRBV4-2,-,TRBJ1-1,TGTGCCAGCAGCCTCCTCAACCTGAACACTGAAGCTTTCTTT,CASSLLNLNTEAFF
-,TRBV29-1,-,TRBJ2-5,TGCAGCGTGGTACATGTGGCCCACCAAGAGACCCAGTACTTC,CSVVHVAHQETQYF
TRBD1,TRBV7-6,few,TRBJ2-3,TGTGCCAGCAGCTTCGGGACAGGGAATGGCGCAGATACGCAGTATTTT,CASSFGTGNGADTQYF
-,TRBV5-1,-,TRBJ1-1,TGCGCCAGCAGAACGTACAGCCCAAACACTGAAGCTTTCTTT,CASRTYSPNTEAFF